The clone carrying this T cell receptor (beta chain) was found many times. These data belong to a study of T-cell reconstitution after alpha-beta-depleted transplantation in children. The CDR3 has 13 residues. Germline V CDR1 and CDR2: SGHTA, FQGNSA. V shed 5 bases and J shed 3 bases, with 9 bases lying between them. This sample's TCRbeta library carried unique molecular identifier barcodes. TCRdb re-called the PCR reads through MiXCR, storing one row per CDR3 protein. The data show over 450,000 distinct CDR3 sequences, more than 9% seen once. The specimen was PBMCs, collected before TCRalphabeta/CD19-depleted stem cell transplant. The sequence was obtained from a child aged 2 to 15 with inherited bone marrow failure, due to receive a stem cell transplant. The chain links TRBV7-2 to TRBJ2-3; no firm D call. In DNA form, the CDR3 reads TGTGCCAGCAGCCCCCCCCAAACAGATACGCAGTATTTT. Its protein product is CASSPPQTDTQYF.